The 10 T cell receptor beta chains given below trace back to one sample, sequenced in a study of PD-L1 blockade in urothelial cancer. Time point noted: peripheral blood 6 weeks after treatment start. TCRdb keeps only in-frame clones here, not all; method: immunoSEQ multiplex PCR. The sample includes about 130,000 clones, about 82% of them seen just once. This material consisted of PBMCs, taken around atezolizumab (anti-PD-L1) treatment. Receptors originate from a man aged 45-65 years with urothelial cancer.

The V and J genes are TRBV7-9 and TRBJ1-3; unclear D gene. Trimming cost V 5 bases and J 1 base, with 9 bases left between them. CDR1 is SEHNR, CDR2 FQNEAQ, per germline (reference sequence). The length of the CDR3 is 14 residues. CDR3 coding DNA: TGTGCCAGCAGCCTTACAATATCTGGAAACACCATATATTTT. As protein: CASSLTISGNTIYF.

The chain joins TRBV7-3 to TRBJ2-5; TRBD2 aligns across 16 bases. Losses at the gene ends were 3 bases for V and 5 bases for J; bases not matched to a gene: 6. The CDR3 consists of 17 residues. Germline V gene lookup returns CDR1 SGHTA and CDR2 FQGTGA. The CDR3 DNA reads TGTGCCAGCAGCTTCCTACCGGGACTAGCGGGAGGGGAGACCCAGTACTTC. Translated: CASSFLPGLAGGETQYF.

The chain carries TRBV5-1 and TRBJ2-1; D uncertain. From germline, CDR1 is SGHRS and CDR2 YFSETQ. V dropped 3 bases and J dropped 4 bases, with 8 bases sitting between them. The CDR3 runs 13 residues. CDR3 DNA: TGCGCCAGCAGCTCTGAGCATTACAATGAGCAGTTCTTC. Protein product: CASSSEHYNEQFF.

The chain is built from TRBV5-1 and TRBJ1-2; tentative D call: TRBD1 (5 bases). The CDR3 runs to 14 residues. The V end lost 4 bases, the J end lost 2 bases, and 12 bases lay between the germline ends. From germline, CDR1 is SGHRS and CDR2 YFSETQ. This chain's CDR3 is CASSGGAGNYGYTF. Written as DNA, the CDR3 is TGCGCCAGCAGCGGCGGGGCTGGGAACTATGGCTACACCTTC.

V is TRBV4-1 and J is TRBJ2-7; D may be TRBD2 (5 bases). V was shortened by 4 bases and J by 4 bases, with 14 bases between the two germline ends. Germline V gene data show CDR1 as MGHRA and CDR2 as YSYEKL. This CDR3 is 14 amino acids long. The CDR3 protein is CASSPEERGYEQYF. In DNA form, the CDR3 reads TGCGCCAGCAGCCCGGAGGAGAGAGGGTACGAGCAGTACTTC.

This chain's CDR3 is CATHSGTSVNEQFF. The CDR3 region has the DNA TGTGCCACGCACTCCGGGACTAGCGTTAATGAGCAGTTCTTC. The chain has TRBV27 and TRBJ2-1; 10 bases align to TRBD2. V gave up 10 bases and J gave up 7 bases; unmatched junction bases: 10. This CDR3 is built from 14 residues. CDR1 and CDR2 from the germline V gene are MNHEY and SMNVEV (reference sequence).

V and J are TRBV9 and TRBJ1-2; possible D gene TRBD1, 6 bases. V was pared by 4 bases and J by 7 bases, with 14 bases between. Looked up from germline, CDR1 is SGDLS and CDR2 is YYNGEE. This CDR3 is built from 13 residues. CDR3: CASSNRDTAGYTF. The CDR3, as DNA: TGTGCCAGCAGCAACCGGGACACCGCTGGCTACACCTTC.

V gene TRBV7-2 combines with J gene TRBJ1-1; a weak D match, TRBD1 (6 bases). The CDR3 totals 13 residues. V was shortened by 4 bases and J by 4 bases, with 10 bases between the two germline ends. Germline values: CDR1 SGHTA, CDR2 FQGNSA. DNA for the CDR3: TGTGCCAGCAGCTCAGGACAGCCCACTGAAGCTTTCTTT. Translation gives CASSSGQPTEAFF.

The rearrangement uses TRBV7-8 and TRBJ2-1; D call uncertain. Trimming removed 5 bases from V and 0 bases from J, with 11 bases in between. The CDR3 totals 15 residues. The germline CDR1 and CDR2 sequences are SGHVS and FQNEAQ. The CDR3 spells CASSLTSLSYNEQFF. The CDR3 DNA reads TGTGCCAGCAGCCTTACGAGCCTCTCCTACAATGAGCAGTTCTTC.

By sample share, this clone is medium-sized. Other nucleotide sequences from this sample produce the same CDR3. The chain employs TRBV18 and TRBJ1-4; 7 bases fit TRBD1. This CDR3 is built from 13 residues. Trimming removed 5 bases from V and 4 bases from J; junction bases left unmatched: 1. Germline loops: CDR1 KGHSH, CDR2 LQKENI. The CDR3 DNA follows: TGTGCCAGCTCAAGGGACAGTAATGAAAAACTGTTTTTT. Protein sequence: CASSRDSNEKLFF.